The 15 T cell receptor beta chains given below trace back to one sample, sequenced in a study of cytomegalovirus exposure and HLA in healthy donors. Assay used: immunoSEQ multiplex PCR; TCRdb lists only in-frame clones, some missing. The sample lists about 75,000 clones, approximately 86% seen once, with 2.5% to 3.5% in the top ten. Sequences were obtained from PBMCs. These receptor sequences come from a man younger than 45 in good health and CMV-seronegative.

In this sample, this clone turned up a few times. The rearrangement links TRBV5-1 to TRBJ2-7; perhaps TRBD1 as D (6 bases). The CDR3 runs 11 residues. Germline CDR1 is SGHRS and CDR2 is YFSETQ. CDR3 protein: CASSFTTGTKV. The CDR3 coding sequence is TGCGCCAGCAGCTTTACTACCGGGACAAAAGTC.

The V call is TRBV7-3, the J call TRBJ2-5; 9 nucleotides align to TRBD1. With 5 bases clipped from V and 5 bases from J, the junction kept 9 bases outside the gene matches. The CDR3 is 15 amino acids. CDR1 is SGHTA and CDR2 is FQGTGA in the germline V gene. The CDR3 spells CASSLRQGVLETQYF. DNA of the CDR3: TGTGCCAGCAGCCTTAGACAGGGGGTATTGGAGACCCAGTACTTC. The full variable domain, its missing parts supplied by reference TRBV7-3 and TRBJ2-5, is GAGVSQTPSNKVTEKGKYVELRCDPISGHTALYWYRQSLGQGPEFLIYFQGTGAADDSGLPNDRFFAVRPEGSVSTLKIQRTERGDSAVYLCASSLRQGVLETQYFGPGTRLLVL.

The genes are TRBV7-9 and TRBJ2-3, with a tentative D call TRBD2 (6 bases). From germline, CDR1 is SEHNR and CDR2 FQNEAQ (reference sequence). This CDR3 spans 15 amino acids. V was clipped by 2 bases and J by 0 bases, with 9 bases between them. The CDR3, as DNA: TGTGCCAGCAGCTTAATGGGGACTAGCACAGATACGCAGTATTTT. The encoded protein is CASSLMGTSTDTQYF.

The rearrangement uses TRBV7-2 and TRBJ1-5; 7 nucleotides line up with TRBD1. The CDR3 runs 13 residues. Trimming at V came to 1 base and at J to 7 bases, leaving 1 base not matched to a gene. CDR1 SGHTA and CDR2 FQGNSA come from the germline V gene. The CDR3 region is CASSLDRGQPQHF. CDR3 in DNA: TGTGCCAGCAGCTTAGACAGGGGCCAGCCCCAGCATTTT. The whole variable domain, remainder taken from reference TRBV7-2 and TRBJ1-5, is GAGVSQSPSNKVTEKGKDVELRCDPISGHTALYWYRQSLGQGLEFLIYFQGNSAPDKSGLPSDRFSAERTGGSVSTLTIQRTQQEDSAVYLCASSLDRGQPQHFGDGTRLSIL.

This clone was found a few times. The sample has other DNA sequences that encode this CDR3 too. This chain connects TRBV28 to TRBJ1-1; D is ambiguous. Trimming shortened V by 5 bases and J by 1 base, and 5 bases separated the two germline ends. Looked up from germline, CDR1 is MDHEN and CDR2 is SYDVKM. This CDR3 is 12 amino acids long. CDR3 sequence reads: CASSSGNTEAFF. The CDR3 DNA sequence: TGTGCCAGCAGTAGCGGGAACACTGAAGCTTTCTTT.

This rearrangement joins TRBV6-5 to TRBJ1-5, with D uncertain. From germline, CDR1 is MNHEY and CDR2 SVGAGI. The length of the CDR3 is 15 residues. V lost 6 bases and J lost 0, with 12 bases in between. CDR3 region: CASRDSGNSNQPQHF. The CDR3 coding sequence is TGTGCCAGCAGAGACTCGGGTAATAGCAATCAGCCCCAGCATTTT.

The genes are TRBV27 and TRBJ2-7, with 12 bases identical to TRBD1. The V gene end was trimmed by 2 bases and the J gene end by 2 bases; junction bases not matched to a gene: 1. CDR3 length: 15 amino acids. CDR1 is MNHEY, CDR2 SMNVEV, per germline (reference sequence). DNA for the CDR3: TGTGCCAGCAGTTTACGGGACAGGGGGCCCTACGAGCAGTACTTC. Amino acids: CASSLRDRGPYEQYF.

The rearrangement joins TRBV5-6 to TRBJ1-5; 10 bases match TRBD1. Germline-derived CDR1 and CDR2 are SGHDT and YYEEEE. The CDR3 spans 16 residues. The ends lost 3 bases at V and 6 bases at J; junction bases unmatched: 9. The CDR3 loop is CASSSYGTGVGQPQHF. In DNA, the CDR3 is TGTGCCAGCAGCTCGTACGGGACAGGGGTTGGTCAGCCCCAGCATTTT.

This chain connects TRBV4-2 to TRBJ2-7; no firm D call. V lost 0 bases, J lost 4 bases, and 10 bases lay in between. Looked up from germline, CDR1 is LGHNA and CDR2 is YNFKEQ. CDR3 length: 14 amino acids. The CDR3 protein is CASSQESPEYEQYF. The DNA of the CDR3 is TGTGCCAGCAGCCAAGAATCTCCCGAGTACGAGCAGTACTTC.

The chain combines TRBV30 with TRBJ1-1, with 10 bases that match TRBD1. In germline, CDR1 is GTSNPN, CDR2 SVGIG (reference sequence). Germline trimming cut 7 bases from V and 5 bases from J; bases unmatched to any gene: 13. This CDR3 is built from 15 residues. CDR3 nucleotide sequence: TGTGCCTTTAGACTCCAGAGGACAGGGGGAACTGAAGCTTTCTTT. Translating gives CAFRLQRTGGTEAFF.

This chain connects TRBV10-3 to TRBJ2-6; 11 bases are a match to TRBD1. The CDR3 consists of 18 residues. Germline lookup yields CDR1 ENHRY and CDR2 SYGVKD. Losses at the gene ends were 7 bases for V and 0 bases for J; bases not matched to a gene: 8. CDR3 nucleotides: TGTGCCATCAACGTGGACAGGGGGCAGAGCTCTGGGGCCAACGTCCTGACTTTC. Its translation: CAINVDRGQSSGANVLTF.

The chain carries TRBV18 and TRBJ1-1, with 7 bases identical to TRBD1. The germline gives CDR1 KGHSH, CDR2 LQKENI. The CDR3 contains 16 residues. After removal of 2 bases from V and 1 base from J, the junction contained 7 bases not matched to a gene. CDR3 in DNA: TGTGCCAGCTCACCAACGAGGACAGGAGAGAACACTGAAGCTTTCTTT. Residues: CASSPTRTGENTEAFF.

The gene calls are TRBV19 and TRBJ1-3; D is perhaps TRBD1 (5 bases). V gave up 4 bases and J gave up 3 bases, with 13 bases separating them. Germline loops: CDR1 LNHDA, CDR2 SQIVND (reference sequence). CDR3 length equals 15 residues. This CDR3 is CASSKMQGSGNTIYF. CDR3 bases: TGTGCCAGTAGTAAAATGCAGGGAAGTGGAAACACCATATATTTT.

In nucleotides, the CDR3 is TGTGCCAGCAGCACGGGACAGGGCACTGAAGCTTTCTTT. It encodes CASSTGQGTEAFF. The J gene is TRBJ1-1, the V gene TRBV7-2, with TRBD1 matching 9 bases. The CDR3 length is 13 residues. Losses at the gene ends were 5 bases for V and 4 bases for J; bases not matched to a gene: 2. The germline gives CDR1 SGHTA, CDR2 FQGNSA.

The V and J genes are TRBV27 and TRBJ1-6; TRBD1 aligns across 9 bases. The CDR3 is 14 residues long. V was clipped by 9 bases and J by 10 bases; unmatched bases: 10. CDR1 is MNHEY, CDR2 SMNVEV, per germline (reference sequence). The DNA for the CDR3 is TGTGCCAGTCGAACCACAGGGGGCCGGTCACCCCTCCACTTT. This encodes CASRTTGGRSPLHF.